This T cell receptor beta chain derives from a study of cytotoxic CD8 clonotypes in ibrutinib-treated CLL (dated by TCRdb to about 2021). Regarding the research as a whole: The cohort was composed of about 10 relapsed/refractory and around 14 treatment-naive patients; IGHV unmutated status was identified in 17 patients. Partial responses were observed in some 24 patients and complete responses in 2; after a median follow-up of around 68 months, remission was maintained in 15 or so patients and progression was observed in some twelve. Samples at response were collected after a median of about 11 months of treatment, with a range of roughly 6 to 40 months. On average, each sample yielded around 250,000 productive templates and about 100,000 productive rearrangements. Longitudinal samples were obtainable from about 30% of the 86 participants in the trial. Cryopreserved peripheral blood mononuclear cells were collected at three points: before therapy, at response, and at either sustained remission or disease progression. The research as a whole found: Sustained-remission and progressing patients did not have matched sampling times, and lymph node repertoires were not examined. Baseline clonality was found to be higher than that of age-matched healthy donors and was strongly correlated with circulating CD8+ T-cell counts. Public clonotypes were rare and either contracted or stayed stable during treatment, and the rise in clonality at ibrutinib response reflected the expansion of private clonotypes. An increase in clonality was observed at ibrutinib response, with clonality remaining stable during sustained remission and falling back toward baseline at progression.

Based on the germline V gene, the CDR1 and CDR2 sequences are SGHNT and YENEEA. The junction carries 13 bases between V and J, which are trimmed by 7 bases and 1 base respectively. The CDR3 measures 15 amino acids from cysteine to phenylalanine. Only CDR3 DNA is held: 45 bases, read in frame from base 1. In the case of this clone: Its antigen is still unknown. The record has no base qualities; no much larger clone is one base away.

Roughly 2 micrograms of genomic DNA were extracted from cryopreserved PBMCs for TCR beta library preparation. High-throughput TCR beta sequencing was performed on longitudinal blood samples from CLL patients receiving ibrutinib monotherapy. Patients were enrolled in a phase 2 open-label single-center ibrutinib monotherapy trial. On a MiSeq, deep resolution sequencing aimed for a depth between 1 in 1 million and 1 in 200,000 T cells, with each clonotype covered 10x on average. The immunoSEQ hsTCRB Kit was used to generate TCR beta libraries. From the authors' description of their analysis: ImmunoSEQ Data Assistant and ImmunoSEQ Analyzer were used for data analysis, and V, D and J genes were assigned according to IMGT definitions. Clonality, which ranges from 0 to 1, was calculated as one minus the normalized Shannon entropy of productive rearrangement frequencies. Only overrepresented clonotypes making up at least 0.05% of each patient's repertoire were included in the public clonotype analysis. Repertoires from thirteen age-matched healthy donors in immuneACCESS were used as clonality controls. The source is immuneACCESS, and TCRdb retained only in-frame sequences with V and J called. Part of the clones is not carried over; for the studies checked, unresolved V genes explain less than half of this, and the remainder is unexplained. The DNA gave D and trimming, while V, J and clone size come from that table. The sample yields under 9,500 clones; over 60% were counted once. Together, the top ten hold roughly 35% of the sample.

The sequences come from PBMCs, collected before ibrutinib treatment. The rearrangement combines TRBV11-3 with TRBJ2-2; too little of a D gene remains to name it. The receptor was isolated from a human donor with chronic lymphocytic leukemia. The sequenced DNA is TGTGCCAGCACCGACACCCCAAAGAACACCGGGGAGCTGTTTTTT. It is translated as CASTDTPKNTGELFF.